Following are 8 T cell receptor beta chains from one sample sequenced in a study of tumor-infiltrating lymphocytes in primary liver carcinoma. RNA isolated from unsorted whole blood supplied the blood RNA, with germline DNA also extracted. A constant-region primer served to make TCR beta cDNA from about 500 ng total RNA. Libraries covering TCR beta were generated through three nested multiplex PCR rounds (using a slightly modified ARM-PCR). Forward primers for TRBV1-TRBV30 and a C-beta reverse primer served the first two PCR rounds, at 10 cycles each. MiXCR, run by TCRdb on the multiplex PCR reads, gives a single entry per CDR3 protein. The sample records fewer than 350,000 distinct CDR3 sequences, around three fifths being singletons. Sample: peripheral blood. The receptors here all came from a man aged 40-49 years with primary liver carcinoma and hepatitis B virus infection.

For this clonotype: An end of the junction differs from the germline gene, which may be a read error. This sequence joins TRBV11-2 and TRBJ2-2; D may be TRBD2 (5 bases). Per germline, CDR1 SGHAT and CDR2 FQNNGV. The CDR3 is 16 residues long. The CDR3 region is CASSLETFENTGELLF. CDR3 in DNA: TGTGCCAGCAGCTTAGAAACTTTCGAGAACACCGGGGAGCTGCTTTTT.

The CDR3 DNA sequence: TGTGCCATCAACTTAGGACAGGGCGGAACTGAAGCTTTCTTT. Protein sequence: CAINLGQGGTEAFF. This chain joins TRBV10-3 and TRBJ1-1, with 8 nucleotides matching TRBD1. The CDR3 spans 14 residues. Trimming removed 7 bases from V and 5 bases from J; junction bases left unmatched: 9. Germline CDR1 reads ENHRY; CDR2 reads SYGVKD.

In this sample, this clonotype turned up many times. The CDR3 here is CASSYTPGQLNEKLFF. CDR3 coding DNA: TGTGCCAGCAGTTACACACCGGGACAGCTAAATGAAAAACTGTTTTTT. The chain couples TRBV6-5 to TRBJ1-4, with TRBD1 matching over 7 bases. The germline CDR1 and CDR2 sequences are MNHEY and SVGAGI. This CDR3 spans 16 amino acids. Germline trimming cut 2 bases from V and 5 bases from J; bases unmatched to any gene: 8.

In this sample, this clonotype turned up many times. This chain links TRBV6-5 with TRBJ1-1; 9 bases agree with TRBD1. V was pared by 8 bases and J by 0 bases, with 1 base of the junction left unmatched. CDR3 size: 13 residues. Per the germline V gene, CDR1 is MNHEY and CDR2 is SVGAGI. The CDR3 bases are TGTGCCAGCGGGACAGGGATGAACACTGAAGCTTTCTTT. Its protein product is CASGTGMNTEAFF.

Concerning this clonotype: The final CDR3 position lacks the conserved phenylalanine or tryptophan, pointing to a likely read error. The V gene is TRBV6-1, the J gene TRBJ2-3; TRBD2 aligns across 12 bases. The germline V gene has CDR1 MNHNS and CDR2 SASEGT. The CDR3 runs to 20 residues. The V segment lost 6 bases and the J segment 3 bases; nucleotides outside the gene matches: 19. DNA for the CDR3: TGTGCCAGCAGCCCCCGGACGACTAGCGGGAGCGCGAGGCGGACAGATACGCAGTATCTT. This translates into CASSPRTTSGSARRTDTQYL.

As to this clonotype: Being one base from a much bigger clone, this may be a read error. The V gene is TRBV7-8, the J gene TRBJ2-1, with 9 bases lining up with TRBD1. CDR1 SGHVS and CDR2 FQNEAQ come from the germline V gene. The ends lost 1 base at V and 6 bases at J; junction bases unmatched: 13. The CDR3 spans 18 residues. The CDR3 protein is CASSLGWTGAPRGNEQFF. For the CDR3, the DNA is TGTGCCAGCAGCTTAGGGTGGACAGGGGCTCCTCGGGGCAATGAGCAGTTCTTC.

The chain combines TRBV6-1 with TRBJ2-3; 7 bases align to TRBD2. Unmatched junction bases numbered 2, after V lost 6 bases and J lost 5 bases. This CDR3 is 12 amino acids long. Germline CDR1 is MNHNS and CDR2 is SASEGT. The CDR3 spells CASRGRVDTQYF. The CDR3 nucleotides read TGTGCCAGCAGAGGGAGGGTAGATACGCAGTATTTT.

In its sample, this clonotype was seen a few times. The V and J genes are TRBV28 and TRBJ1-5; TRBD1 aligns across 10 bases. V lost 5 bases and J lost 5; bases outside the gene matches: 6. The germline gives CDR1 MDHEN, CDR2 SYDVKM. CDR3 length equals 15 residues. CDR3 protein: CASSPPDRGYQPQHF. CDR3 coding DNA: TGTGCCAGCAGTCCACCGGACAGGGGGTATCAGCCCCAGCATTTT. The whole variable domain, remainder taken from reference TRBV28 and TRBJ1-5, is DVKVTQSSRYLVKRTGEKVFLECVQDMDHENMFWYRQDPGLGLRLIYFSYDVKMKEKGDIPEGYSVSREKKERFSLILESASTNQTSMYLCASSPPDRGYQPQHFGDGTRLSIL.